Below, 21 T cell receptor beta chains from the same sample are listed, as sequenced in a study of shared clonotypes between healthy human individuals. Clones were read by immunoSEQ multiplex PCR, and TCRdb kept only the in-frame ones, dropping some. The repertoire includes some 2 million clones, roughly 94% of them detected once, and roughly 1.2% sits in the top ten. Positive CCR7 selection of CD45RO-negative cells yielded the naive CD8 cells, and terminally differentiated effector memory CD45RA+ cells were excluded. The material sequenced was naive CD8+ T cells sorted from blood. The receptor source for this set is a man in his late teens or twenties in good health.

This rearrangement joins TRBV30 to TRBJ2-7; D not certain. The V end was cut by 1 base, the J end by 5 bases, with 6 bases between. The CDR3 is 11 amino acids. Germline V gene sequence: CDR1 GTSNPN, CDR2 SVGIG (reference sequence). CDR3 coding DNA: TGTGCCTGGAGTGAGGGTAACGAGCAGTACTTC. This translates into CAWSEGNEQYF.

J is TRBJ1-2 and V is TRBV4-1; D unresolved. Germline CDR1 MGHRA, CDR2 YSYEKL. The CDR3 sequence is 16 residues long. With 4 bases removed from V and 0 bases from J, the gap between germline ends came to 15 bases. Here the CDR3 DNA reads TGCGCCAGCAGCCTGAAAGTGGAGCCAGCTAACTATGGCTACACCTTC. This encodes CASSLKVEPANYGYTF.

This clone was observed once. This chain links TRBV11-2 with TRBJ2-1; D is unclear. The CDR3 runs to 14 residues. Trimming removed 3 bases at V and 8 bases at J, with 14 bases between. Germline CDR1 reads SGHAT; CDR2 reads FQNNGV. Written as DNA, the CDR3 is TGTGCCAGCAGCTTGCTTCTCCCCCTGGATGAGCAGTTCTTC. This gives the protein CASSLLLPLDEQFF.

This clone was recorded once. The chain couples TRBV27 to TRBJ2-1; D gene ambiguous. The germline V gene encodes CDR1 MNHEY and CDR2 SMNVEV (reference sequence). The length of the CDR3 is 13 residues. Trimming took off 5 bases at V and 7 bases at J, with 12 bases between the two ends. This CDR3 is CASSMYLSNEQFF. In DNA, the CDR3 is TGTGCCAGCAGTATGTACCTCAGTAATGAGCAGTTCTTC.

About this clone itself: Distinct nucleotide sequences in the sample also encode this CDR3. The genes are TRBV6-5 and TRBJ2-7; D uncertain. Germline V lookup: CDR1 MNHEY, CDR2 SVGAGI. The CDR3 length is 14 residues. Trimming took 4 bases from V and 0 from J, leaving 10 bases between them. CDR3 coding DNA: TGTGCCAGCAGTTTGGGCGGAGCCTCCTACGAGCAGTACTTC. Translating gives CASSLGGASYEQYF.

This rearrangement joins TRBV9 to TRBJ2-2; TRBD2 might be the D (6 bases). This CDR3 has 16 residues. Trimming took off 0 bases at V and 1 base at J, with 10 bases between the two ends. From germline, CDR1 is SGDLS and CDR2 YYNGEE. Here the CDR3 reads CASSVDGGENTGELFF. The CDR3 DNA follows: TGTGCCAGCAGCGTAGATGGCGGGGAGAACACCGGGGAGCTGTTTTTT.

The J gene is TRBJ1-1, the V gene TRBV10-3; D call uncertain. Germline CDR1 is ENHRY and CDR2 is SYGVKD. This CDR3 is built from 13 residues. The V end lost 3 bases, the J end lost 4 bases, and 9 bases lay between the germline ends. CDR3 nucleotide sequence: TGTGCCATCAGTGACGGGGAGGGCACTGAAGCTTTCTTT. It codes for CAISDGEGTEAFF.

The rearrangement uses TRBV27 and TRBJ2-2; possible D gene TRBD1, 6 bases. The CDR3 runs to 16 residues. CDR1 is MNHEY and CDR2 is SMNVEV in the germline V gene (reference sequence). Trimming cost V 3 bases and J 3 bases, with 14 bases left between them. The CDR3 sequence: CASSLGAGLDTGELFF. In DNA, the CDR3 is TGTGCCAGCAGTTTGGGGGCAGGGCTGGACACCGGGGAGCTGTTTTTT.

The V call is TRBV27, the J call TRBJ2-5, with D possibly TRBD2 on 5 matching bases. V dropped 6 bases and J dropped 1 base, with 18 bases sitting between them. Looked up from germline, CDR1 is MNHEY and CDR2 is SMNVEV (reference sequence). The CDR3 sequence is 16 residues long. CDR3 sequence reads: CASREYPSRAQETQYF. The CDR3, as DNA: TGTGCCAGCAGGGAATATCCCTCGAGGGCCCAAGAGACCCAGTACTTC.

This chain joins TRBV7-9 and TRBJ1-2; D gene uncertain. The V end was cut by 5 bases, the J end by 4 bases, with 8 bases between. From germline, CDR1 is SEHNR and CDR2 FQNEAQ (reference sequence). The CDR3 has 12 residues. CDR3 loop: CASSTLSYGYTF. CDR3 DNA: TGTGCCAGCAGCACCCTGAGCTATGGCTACACCTTC. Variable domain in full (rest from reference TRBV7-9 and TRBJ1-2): DTGVSQNPRHKITKRGQNVTFRCDPISEHNRLYWYRQTLGQGPEFLTYFQNEAQLEKSRLLSDRFSAERPKGSFSTLEIQRTEQGDSAMYLCASSTLSYGYTFGSGTRLTVV.

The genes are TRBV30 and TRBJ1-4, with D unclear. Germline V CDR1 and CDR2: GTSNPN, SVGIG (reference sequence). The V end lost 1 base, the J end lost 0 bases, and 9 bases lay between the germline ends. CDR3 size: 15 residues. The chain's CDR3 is CAWSDGYATNEKLFF. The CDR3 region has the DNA TGTGCCTGGAGTGACGGTTATGCAACTAATGAAAAACTGTTTTTT. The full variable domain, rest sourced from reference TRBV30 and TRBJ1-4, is SQTIHQWPATLVQPVGSPLSLECTVEGTSNPNLYWYRQAAGRGLQLLFYSVGIGQISSEVPQNLSASRPQDRQFILSSKKLLLSDSGFYLCAWSDGYATNEKLFFGSGTQLSVL.

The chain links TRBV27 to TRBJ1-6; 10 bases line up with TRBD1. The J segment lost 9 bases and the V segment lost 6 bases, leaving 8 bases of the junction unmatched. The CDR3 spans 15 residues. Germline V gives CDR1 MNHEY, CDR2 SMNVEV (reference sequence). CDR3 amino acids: CASRLTGGFSSPLHF. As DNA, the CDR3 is TGTGCCAGCAGGTTGACAGGGGGCTTTAGTTCACCCCTCCACTTT.

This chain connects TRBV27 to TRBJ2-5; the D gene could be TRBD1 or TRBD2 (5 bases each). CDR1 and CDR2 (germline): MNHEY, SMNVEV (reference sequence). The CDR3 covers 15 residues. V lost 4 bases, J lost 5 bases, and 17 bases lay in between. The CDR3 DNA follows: TGTGCCAGCAGTTGGATTCGGGACCCCTTGGAGACCCAGTACTTC. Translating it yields CASSWIRDPLETQYF.

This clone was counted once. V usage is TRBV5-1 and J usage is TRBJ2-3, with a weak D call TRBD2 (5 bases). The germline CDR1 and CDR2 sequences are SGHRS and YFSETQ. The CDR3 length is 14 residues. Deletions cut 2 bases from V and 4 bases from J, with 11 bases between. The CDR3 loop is CASSFLRRADTQYF. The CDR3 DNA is TGCGCCAGCAGCTTCCTCCGGCGGGCAGATACGCAGTATTTT.

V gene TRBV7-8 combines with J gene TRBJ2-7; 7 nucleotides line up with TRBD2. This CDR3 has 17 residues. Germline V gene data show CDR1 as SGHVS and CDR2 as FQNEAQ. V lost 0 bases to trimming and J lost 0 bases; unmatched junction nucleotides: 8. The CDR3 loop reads CASSLAAYGGDSYEQYF. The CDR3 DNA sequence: TGTGCCAGCAGCTTAGCGGCCTATGGGGGGGACTCCTACGAGCAGTACTTC.

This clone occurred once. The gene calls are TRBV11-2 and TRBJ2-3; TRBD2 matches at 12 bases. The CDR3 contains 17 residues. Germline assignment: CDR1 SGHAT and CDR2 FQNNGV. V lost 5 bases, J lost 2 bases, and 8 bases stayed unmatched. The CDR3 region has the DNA TGTGCCAGCAGCGAAGGGACTAGCGGGTGGGCCACAGATACGCAGTATTTT. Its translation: CASSEGTSGWATDTQYF. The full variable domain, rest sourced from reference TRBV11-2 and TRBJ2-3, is EAGVAQSPRYKIIEKRQSVAFWCNPISGHATLYWYQQILGQGPKLLIQFQNNGVVDDSQLPKDRFSAERLKGVDSTLKIQPAKLEDSAVYLCASSEGTSGWATDTQYFGPGTRLTVL.

This CDR3 is CASSLNRFTNTEAFF. The CDR3 DNA is TGTGCCAGCTCACTAAACAGGTTTACCAACACTGAAGCTTTCTTT. The rearrangement links TRBV18 to TRBJ1-1, with D possibly matching TRBD1 (5 bases). V dropped 4 bases and J dropped 2 bases, with 14 bases sitting between them. The CDR3 totals 15 residues. From germline, CDR1 is KGHSH and CDR2 LQKENI.

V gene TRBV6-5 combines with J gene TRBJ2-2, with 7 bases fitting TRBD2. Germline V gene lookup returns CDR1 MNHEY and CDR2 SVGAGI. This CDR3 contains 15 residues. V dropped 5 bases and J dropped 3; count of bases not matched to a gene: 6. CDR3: CASSTWGGYTGELFF. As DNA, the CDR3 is TGTGCCAGCAGTACGTGGGGGGGATACACCGGGGAGCTGTTTTTT.

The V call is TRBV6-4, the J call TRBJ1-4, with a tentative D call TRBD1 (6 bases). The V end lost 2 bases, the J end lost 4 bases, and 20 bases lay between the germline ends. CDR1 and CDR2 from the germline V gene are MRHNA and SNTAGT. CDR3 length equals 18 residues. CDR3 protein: CASSDPPGGGPLNEKLFF. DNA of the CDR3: TGTGCCAGCAGTGACCCCCCAGGTGGGGGGCCGCTTAATGAAAAACTGTTTTTT.

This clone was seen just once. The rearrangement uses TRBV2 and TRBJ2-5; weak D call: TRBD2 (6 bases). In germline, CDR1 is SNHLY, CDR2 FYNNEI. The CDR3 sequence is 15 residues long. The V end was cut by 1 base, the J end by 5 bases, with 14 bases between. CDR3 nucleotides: TGTGCCAGCAGTGAAGAGCTCGCCGGGGGTGAGACCCAGTACTTC. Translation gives CASSEELAGGETQYF.

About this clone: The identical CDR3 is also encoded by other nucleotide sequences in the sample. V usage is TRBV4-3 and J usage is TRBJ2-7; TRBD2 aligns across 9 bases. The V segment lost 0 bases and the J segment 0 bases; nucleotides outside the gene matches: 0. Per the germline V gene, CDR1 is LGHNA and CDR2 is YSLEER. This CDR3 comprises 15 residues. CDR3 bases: TGCGCCAGCAGCCAAGAACTAGCGGGCTCCTACGAGCAGTACTTC. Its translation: CASSQELAGSYEQYF.